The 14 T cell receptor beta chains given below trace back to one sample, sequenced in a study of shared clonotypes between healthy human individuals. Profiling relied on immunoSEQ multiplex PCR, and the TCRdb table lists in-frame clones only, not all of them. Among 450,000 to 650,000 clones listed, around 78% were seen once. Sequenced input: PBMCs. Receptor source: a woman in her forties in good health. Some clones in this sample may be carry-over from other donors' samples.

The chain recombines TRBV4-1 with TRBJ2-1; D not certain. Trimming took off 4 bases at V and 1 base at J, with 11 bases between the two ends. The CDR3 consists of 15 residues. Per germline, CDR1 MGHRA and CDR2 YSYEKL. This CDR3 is CASSRAVPSYNEQFF. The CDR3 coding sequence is TGCGCCAGCAGCCGGGCAGTTCCGTCCTACAATGAGCAGTTCTTC.

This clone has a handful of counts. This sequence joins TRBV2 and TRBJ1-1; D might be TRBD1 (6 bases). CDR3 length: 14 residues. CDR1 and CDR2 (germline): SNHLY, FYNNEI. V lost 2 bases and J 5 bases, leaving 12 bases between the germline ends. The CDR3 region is CASSEMGAATEAFF. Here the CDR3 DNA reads TGTGCCAGCAGTGAAATGGGGGCTGCTACTGAAGCTTTCTTT.

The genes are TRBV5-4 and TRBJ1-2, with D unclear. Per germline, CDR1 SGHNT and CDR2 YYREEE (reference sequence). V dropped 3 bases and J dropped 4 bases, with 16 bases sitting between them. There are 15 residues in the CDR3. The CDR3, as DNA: TGTGCCAGCAGCTCCTTAACAGCCGGTTCCTATGGCTACACCTTC. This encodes CASSSLTAGSYGYTF.

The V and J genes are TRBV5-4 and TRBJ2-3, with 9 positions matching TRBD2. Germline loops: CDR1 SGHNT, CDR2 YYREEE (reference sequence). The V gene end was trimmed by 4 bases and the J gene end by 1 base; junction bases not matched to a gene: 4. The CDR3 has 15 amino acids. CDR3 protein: CASSLREGRTDTQYF. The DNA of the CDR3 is TGTGCCAGCAGCCTGCGGGAGGGCCGCACAGATACGCAGTATTTT.

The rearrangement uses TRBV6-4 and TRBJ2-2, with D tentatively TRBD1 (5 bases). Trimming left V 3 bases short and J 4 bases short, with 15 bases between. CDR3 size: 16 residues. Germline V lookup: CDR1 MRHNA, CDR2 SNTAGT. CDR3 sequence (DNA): TGTGCCAGCAGTGAAGGGATGGGGCTACCCACCGGGGAGCTGTTTTTT. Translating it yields CASSEGMGLPTGELFF.

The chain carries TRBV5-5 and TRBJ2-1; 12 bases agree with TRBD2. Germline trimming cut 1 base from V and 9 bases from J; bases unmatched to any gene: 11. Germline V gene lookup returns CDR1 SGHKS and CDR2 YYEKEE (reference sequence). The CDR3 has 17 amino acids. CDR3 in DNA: TGTGCCAGCAGCTTGCGGCCCTTGACTAGCGGGAGTGGTGAGCAGTTCTTC. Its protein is CASSLRPLTSGSGEQFF.

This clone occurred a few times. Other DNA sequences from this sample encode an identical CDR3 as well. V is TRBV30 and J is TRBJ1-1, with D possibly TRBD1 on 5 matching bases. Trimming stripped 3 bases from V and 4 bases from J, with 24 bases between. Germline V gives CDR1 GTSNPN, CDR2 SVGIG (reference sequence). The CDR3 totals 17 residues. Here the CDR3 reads CAWRSLLGVVESTEAFF. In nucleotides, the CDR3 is TGTGCCTGGAGGTCCCTCTTAGGGGTTGTGGAGTCCACTGAAGCTTTCTTT. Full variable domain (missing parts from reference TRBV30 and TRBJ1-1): SQTIHQWPATLVQPVGSPLSLECTVEGTSNPNLYWYRQAAGRGLQLLFYSVGIGQISSEVPQNLSASRPQDRQFILSSKKLLLSDSGFYLCAWRSLLGVVESTEAFFGQGTRLTVV.

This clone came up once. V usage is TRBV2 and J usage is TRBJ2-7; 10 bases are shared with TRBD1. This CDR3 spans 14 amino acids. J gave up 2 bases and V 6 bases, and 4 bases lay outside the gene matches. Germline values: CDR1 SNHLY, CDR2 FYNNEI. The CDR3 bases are TGTGCCAGCAGCCCGGGACAGGGGACCTACGAGCAGTACTTC. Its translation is CASSPGQGTYEQYF.

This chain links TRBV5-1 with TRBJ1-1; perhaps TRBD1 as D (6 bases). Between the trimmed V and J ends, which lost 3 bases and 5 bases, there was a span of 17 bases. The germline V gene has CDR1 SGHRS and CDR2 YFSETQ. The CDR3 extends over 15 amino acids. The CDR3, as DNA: TGCGCCAGCAGCTCGAAGGACAGTTTAAGGACTGAAGCTTTCTTT. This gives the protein CASSSKDSLRTEAFF.

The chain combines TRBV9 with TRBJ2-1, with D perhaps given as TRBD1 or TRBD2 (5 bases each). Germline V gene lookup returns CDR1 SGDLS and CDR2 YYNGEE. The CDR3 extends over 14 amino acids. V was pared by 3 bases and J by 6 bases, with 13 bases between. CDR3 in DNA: TGTGCCAGCAGCGCTATAGGGGAGTTCAATGAGCAGTTCTTC. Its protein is CASSAIGEFNEQFF. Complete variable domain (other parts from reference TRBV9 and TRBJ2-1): DSGVTQTPKHLITATGQRVTLRCSPRSGDLSVYWYQQSLDQGLQFLIQYYNGEERAKGNILERFSAQQFPDLHSELNLSSLELGDSALYFCASSAIGEFNEQFFGPGTRLTVL.

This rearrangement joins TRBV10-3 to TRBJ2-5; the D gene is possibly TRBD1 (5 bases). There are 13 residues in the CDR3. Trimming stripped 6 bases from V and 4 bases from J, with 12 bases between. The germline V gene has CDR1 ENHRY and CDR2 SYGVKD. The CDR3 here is CAISRALAETQYF. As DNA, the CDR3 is TGTGCCATCAGCAGGGCGTTGGCAGAGACCCAGTACTTC.

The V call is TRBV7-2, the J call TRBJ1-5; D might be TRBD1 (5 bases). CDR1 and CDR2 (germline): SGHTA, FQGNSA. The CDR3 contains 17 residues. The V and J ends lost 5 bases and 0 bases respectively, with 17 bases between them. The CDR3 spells CASSPRGGRASNQPQHF. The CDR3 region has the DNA TGTGCCAGCAGCCCCCGGGGCGGCAGAGCTAGCAATCAGCCCCAGCATTTT.

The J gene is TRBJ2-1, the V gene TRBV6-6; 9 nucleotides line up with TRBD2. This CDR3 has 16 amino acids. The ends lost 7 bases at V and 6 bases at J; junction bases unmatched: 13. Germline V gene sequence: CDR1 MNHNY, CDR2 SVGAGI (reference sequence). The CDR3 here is CASTPSPSGVVNEQFF. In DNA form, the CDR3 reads TGTGCCAGCACCCCGAGTCCTAGCGGGGTGGTCAATGAGCAGTTCTTC.

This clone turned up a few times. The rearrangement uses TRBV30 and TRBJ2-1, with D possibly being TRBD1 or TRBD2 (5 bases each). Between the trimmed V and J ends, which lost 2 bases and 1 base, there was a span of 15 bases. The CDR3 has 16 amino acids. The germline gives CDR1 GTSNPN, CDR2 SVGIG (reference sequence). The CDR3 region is CAWSRGLGESYNEQFF. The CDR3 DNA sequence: TGTGCCTGGAGTCGGGGCTTGGGGGAATCCTACAATGAGCAGTTCTTC.